This T cell receptor (beta chain) was sequenced during a study of blood T cell repertoires in COVID-19. The protocol was immunoSEQ multiplex PCR, while the TCRdb copy is restricted to in-frame clones and leaves out a portion. The sample shows about 200,000 clones, roughly 78% of them seen only once. The CDR3 has 15 residues. V gave up 2 bases and J gave up 0 bases; unmatched junction bases: 1. Germline-derived CDR1 and CDR2 are MNHEY and SMNVEV (reference sequence). Sequenced: peripheral blood. The sequence was collected from a woman of 80 years or more with active or convalescent COVID-19. The chain is built from TRBV27 and TRBJ1-5, with 7 bases fitting TRBD1. CDR3: CASSLTGVSNQPQHF. As DNA, the CDR3 is TGTGCCAGCAGTTTAACAGGGGTTAGCAATCAGCCCCAGCATTTT.